This T cell receptor (beta chain) emerged from a study of breast tumors, draining lymph nodes, adjacent tissues. Points from the study as a whole: Luminal-like breast cancer showed significantly higher tumor–nontumor repertoire similarity than basal-like. Tumors had less TCR diversity than lymph nodes, more than nontumor tissue. The lymph node origin of tumor T cells was framed as consistent with a hypothesis, not demonstrated. The data were judged consistent with most tumor T cells coming from lymph node and expanding in tumor.

TCRdb recomputed calls from the multiplex PCR reads with MiXCR, one row per CDR3 protein. Among approximately 13,000 distinct CDR3 sequences listed, about 50% were seen once. This clonotype was seen only a few times. Antigen specificity is unknown. Trimming removed 9 bases from V and 1 base from J; junction bases left unmatched: 6. The CDR3 spans 16 residues. Germline-derived CDR1 and CDR2 are LNHDA and SQIVND (reference sequence). The sequence was obtained from a female donor with breast cancer. Some clones in this sample may be carry-over from other donors' samples. Sample: tumor-adjacent breast tissue. The chain joins TRBV19 to TRBJ2-1; 13 positions agree with TRBD2. In nucleotides, the CDR3 is TGTGCCAGCAGACTAGCGGGAGGCTTGTCCTACAATGAGCAGTTCTTC. Its protein is CASRLAGGLSYNEQFF.